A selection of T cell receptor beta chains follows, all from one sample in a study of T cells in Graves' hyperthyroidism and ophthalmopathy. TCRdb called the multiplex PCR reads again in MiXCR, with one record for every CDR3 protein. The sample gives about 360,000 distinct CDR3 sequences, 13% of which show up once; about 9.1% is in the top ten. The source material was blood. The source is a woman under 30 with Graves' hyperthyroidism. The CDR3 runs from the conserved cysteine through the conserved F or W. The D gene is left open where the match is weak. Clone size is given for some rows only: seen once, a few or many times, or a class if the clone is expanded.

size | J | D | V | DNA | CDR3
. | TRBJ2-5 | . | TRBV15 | TGTGCCACCAGCAGAGATCTGGGGGAGACCCAGTACTTC | CATSRDLGETQYF
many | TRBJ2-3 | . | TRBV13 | TGTGCCAGCAGCCCGTCCCAGATCCCAGATACGCAGTATTTT | CASSPSQIPDTQYF
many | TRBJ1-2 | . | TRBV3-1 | TGTGCCAGCAGCCAAGACGAATATGGCTACACCTTC | CASSQDEYGYTF
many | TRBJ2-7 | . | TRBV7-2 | TGTGCCAGCAGCTCCCGCGGTTCCTACGAGCAGTACTTC | CASSSRGSYEQYF
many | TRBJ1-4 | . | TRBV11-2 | TGTGCCAGCAGCTTAGGTCGGAGGGGGAATGAAAAACTGTTTTTT | CASSLGRRGNEKLFF
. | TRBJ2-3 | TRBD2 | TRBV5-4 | TGTGCCAGCAGCCCAACGCGGGGGGCCACAGATACGCAGTATTTT | CASSPTRGATDTQYF
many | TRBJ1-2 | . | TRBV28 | TGTGCCAGCAGTTCACCCCGTCGGGGGCGCGTCTATGGCTACACCTTC | CASSSPRRGRVYGYTF
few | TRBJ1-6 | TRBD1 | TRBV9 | TGCGCCAGCAGTGGGACTCCGGGACAGGGTAATTCACCCCTCCACTTT | CASSGTPGQGNSPLHF
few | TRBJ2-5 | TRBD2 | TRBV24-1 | TGTGCCACCAGTGATTTCCAACCGACTAGCGGGAGGACCCTAAAAGAGACCCAGTACTTC | CATSDFQPTSGRTLKETQYF
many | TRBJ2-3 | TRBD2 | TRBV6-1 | TGTGCCTCGACCAGACGGGGGGGTAATTTGGGCACAGATACGCAGTATTTT | CASTRRGGNLGTDTQYF
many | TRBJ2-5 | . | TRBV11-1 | TGTGCCAGCACCCCAAGGGGGGAGGTGGAGACCCAGTACTTC | CASTPRGEVETQYF
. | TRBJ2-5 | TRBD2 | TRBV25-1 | TGTGCCACAACCCTGGGGGGGATGGAGACCCAGTACTTC | CATTLGGMETQYF
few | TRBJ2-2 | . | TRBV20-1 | TGCAGTGCTCATCGGCGGGACACCGGGGAGCTGTTTTTT | CSAHRRDTGELFF
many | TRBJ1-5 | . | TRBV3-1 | TGTGCCAGCAGCCAAGCGGGGGACGATCAGCCCCAGCATTTT | CASSQAGDDQPQHF
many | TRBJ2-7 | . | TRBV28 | TGTGCCAGCAGTTTAGGGCCGTTGAGCTCCTACGAGCAGTACTTC | CASSLGPLSSYEQYF
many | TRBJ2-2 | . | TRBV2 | TGTGCCAGCATGCGATCCTCGAACACCGGGGAGCTGTTTTTT | CASMRSSNTGELFF
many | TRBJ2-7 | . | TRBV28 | TGTGCCAGCTCACCTACGGAGGGCGCCCGAAGAAGGCAGTACTTC | CASSPTEGARRRQYF
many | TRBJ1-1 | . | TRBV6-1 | TGTGCCAGCAGTGAACAGGGGCCCGAAGCTTTCTTT | CASSEQGPEAFF
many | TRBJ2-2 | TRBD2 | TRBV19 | TGTGCCAGTAGTATTAGGGCTAGCGGGAGTCTCGGGACCGGGGAGCTGTTTTTT | CASSIRASGSLGTGELFF
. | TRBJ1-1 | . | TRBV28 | TGTGCCAGCAGTTTATGGGGAGGGGGAACTGAAGCTTTCTTT | CASSLWGGGTEAFF
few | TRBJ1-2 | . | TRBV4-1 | TGCGCCAGCAGCCAAGGTTTTGTGTCCAGGGGCGAACTCCACACCTTC | CASSQGFVSRGELHTF
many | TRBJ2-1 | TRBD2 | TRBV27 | TGTGCCAGCAGTTTGCCTAGCGGGAGTTTTAAGGGGGGGCAGTTCTTC | CASSLPSGSFKGGQFF
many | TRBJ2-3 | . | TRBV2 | TGTGCCAGCAAGGGCGCTGGCACAGATACGCAGTATTTT | CASKGAGTDTQYF
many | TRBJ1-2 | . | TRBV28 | TGTGCCAGCAGTAAACCCGGGTCGTGGTATGGCTACACCTTC | CASSKPGSWYGYTF
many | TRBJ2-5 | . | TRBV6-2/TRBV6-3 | TGTGCCAGCACTCTCGGGGTGACCCAGTACTTC | CASTLGVTQYF
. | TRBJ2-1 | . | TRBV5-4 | TGTGCCAGCAGCCAAGTGGATCCACTCTACAATGAGCAGTTCTTC | CASSQVDPLYNEQFF
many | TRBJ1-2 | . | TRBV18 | TGTGCCAGCTCACCCGAGGTGCCAGGGGACTATGGCTACACCTTC | CASSPEVPGDYGYTF
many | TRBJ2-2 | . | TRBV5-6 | TGTGCCAGCAGCTTCTACGGCGACAGGAGCACCGGGGAGCTGTTTTTT | CASSFYGDRSTGELFF
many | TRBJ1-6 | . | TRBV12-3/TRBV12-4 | TGTGCCAGCAACCTAAGAGGCGGCGGAGGTTATAATTCACCCCTCCACTTT | CASNLRGGGGYNSPLHF
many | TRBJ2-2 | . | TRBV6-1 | TGTGCCAGCAGGGCAGCCGGGGAGCTGTTTTTT | CASRAAGELFF
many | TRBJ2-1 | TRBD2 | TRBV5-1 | TGCGCCAGCAGCTTTGTAGCGGGAGGAGCCAATGAGCAGTTCTTC | CASSFVAGGANEQFF
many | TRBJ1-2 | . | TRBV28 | TGTGCCAGCAGCTTCAGTGGTCGCTATGGCTACACCTTC | CASSFSGRYGYTF
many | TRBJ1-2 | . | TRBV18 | TGTGCCAGCTCACCCCGACAGTACCCTGGCTACACCTTC | CASSPRQYPGYTF
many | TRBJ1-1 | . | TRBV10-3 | TGTGCCATCAGTGGGAGAACTGGGAACACTGAAGCTTTCTTT | CAISGRTGNTEAFF
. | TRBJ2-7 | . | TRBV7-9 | TGTGCCAGCAGCTACCTACAGGCCCCCCGGCGCGGTGAGAGGGGCAACGAGCAGTACTTC | CASSYLQAPRRGERGNEQYF
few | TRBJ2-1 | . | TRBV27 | TGTGCCAGCACCCCGCATAGGGAGAGGGTGTTTGATTACTACAATGAGCAGTTCTTC | CASTPHRERVFDYYNEQFF
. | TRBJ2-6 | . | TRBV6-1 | TGTGCCAGCAGTTCCGTTTCTTCTGGGGCCAACGTCCTGACTTTC | CASSSVSSGANVLTF
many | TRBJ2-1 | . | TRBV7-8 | TGTGCCAGCAGCCTCTTTCCCGACAGCAGCTCCTACAATGAGCAGTTCTTC | CASSLFPDSSSYNEQFF
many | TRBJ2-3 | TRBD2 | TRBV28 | TGTGCCAGCAGTTTGGTTGCTAGCGGGGGCACAGATACGCAGTATTTT | CASSLVASGGTDTQYF
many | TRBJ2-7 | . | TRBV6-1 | TGTGCCAGCAGTATTCTACTAGGAAGCGAGCAGTACTTC | CASSILLGSEQYF
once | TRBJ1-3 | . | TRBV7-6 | TGTACCAGCAGCTTAGGTGGGGCGCGAAACACCATATATTTT | CTSSLGGARNTIYF
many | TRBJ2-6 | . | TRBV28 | TGTGCCAGCAGTCGAGGGGGCTCTGGGGCCAACGTCCTGACTTTC | CASSRGGSGANVLTF
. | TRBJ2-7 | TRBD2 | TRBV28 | TGTGCCAGCAGCCTACCCTGGGGTAGCGGGAGCTACGAGCAGTACTTC | CASSLPWGSGSYEQYF
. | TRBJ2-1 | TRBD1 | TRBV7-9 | TGTGCCAGCAGGGCCCCGGACAGGTTTCCCAATGAGCAGTTCTTC | CASRAPDRFPNEQFF
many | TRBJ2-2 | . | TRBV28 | TGTGCCAGCACTTTCAACCAGGGTCTAACCGGGGAGCTGTTTTTT | CASTFNQGLTGELFF
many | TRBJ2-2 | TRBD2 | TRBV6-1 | TGTGCCAGCCGGGGGGGAGGAACCGGGGAGCTGTTTTTT | CASRGGGTGELFF
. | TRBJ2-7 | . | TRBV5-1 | TGCGCCAGCAGCTTGGGAGAGAGTGGAACCTACGAGCAGTACTTC | CASSLGESGTYEQYF
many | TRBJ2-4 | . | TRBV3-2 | TGTGCCAGCAGCCAAGGCGGGAACATTCAGTACTTC | CASSQGGNIQYF
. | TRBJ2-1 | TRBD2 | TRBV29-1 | TGCAGCGTCCGTAGGGGGGCTAGCGGGGGGGTAGAGCAGTTCTTC | CSVRRGASGGVEQFF
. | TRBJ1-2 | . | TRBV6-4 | TGTGCCAGCAGCCCCCTCGGATGGGGGATCCATGGCTACACCTTC | CASSPLGWGIHGYTF
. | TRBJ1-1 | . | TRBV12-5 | TGTGCTAGTGGTTTGTTCGGAAACGCTGAAGCTTTCTTT | CASGLFGNAEAFF